Each of the 25 T cell receptor beta chains below was sequenced from the same sample in a study of blood T cell repertoires in COVID-19. TCRdb's table, derived via immunoSEQ multiplex PCR, lists solely in-frame clones and lacks some. Seen here are roughly 150,000 clones, 79% observed once, and the top ten hold around a fifth. The specimen sequenced was PBMCs or T cells enriched from blood (not recorded which). These receptors were collected from a woman in her seventies in a cohort exposed to, infected with or recovered from COVID-19 (not recorded which).

The chain has TRBV12-5 and TRBJ2-1; 14 bases agree with TRBD2. CDR3 size: 15 residues. Germline CDR1 reads LGHNT; CDR2 reads FRNRAP. V lost 5 bases, J lost 6 bases, and 3 bases stayed unmatched. The CDR3 DNA reads as TGTGCTAGTGGTACCGGGACTAGCGGGAGCAATGAGCAGTTCTTC. Its protein is CASGTGTSGSNEQFF.

This rearrangement joins TRBV5-1 to TRBJ2-2, with TRBD1 matching over 11 bases. Looked up from germline, CDR1 is SGHRS and CDR2 is YFSETQ. Losses at the gene ends were 3 bases for V and 4 bases for J; bases not matched to a gene: 5. The CDR3 runs to 16 residues. The CDR3 DNA reads as TGCGCCAGCAGCTCCGGAGGGACAGGGGGCACCGGGGAGCTGTTTTTT. Translated: CASSSGGTGGTGELFF. The variable domain in full, with the rest retrieved from reference TRBV5-1 and TRBJ2-2, is KAGVTQTPRYLIKTRGQQVTLSCSPISGHRSVSWYQQTPGQGLQFLFEYFSETQRNKGNFPGRFSGRQFSNSRSEMNVSTLELGDSALYLCASSSGGTGGTGELFFGEGSRLTVL.

The rearrangement uses TRBV28 and TRBJ2-1, with 7 bases fitting TRBD1. The CDR3 is 15 amino acids. With 2 bases clipped from V and 10 bases from J, the junction kept 11 bases outside the gene matches. Germline-derived CDR1 and CDR2 are MDHEN and SYDVKM. The CDR3 region has the DNA TGTGCCAGCAGTTTACCCTCAATAGGGGGCGGGGAGCAGTTCTTC. It encodes CASSLPSIGGGEQFF.

V usage is TRBV5-1 and J usage is TRBJ2-7; 15 nucleotides match TRBD2. This CDR3 contains 17 residues. Per germline, CDR1 SGHRS and CDR2 YFSETQ. V lost 4 bases to trimming and J lost 5 bases; unmatched junction nucleotides: 10. The CDR3 loop reads CASSAGLAGGQVDEQYF. CDR3 bases: TGCGCCAGCAGCGCAGGACTAGCGGGAGGGCAAGTGGACGAGCAGTACTTC. Full variable domain (outside the CDR3, taken from reference TRBV5-1 and TRBJ2-7): KAGVTQTPRYLIKTRGQQVTLSCSPISGHRSVSWYQQTPGQGLQFLFEYFSETQRNKGNFPGRFSGRQFSNSRSEMNVSTLELGDSALYLCASSAGLAGGQVDEQYFGPGTRLTVT.

On this clone: One end of the junction varies from germline; a read error may be responsible. The chain links TRBV6-5 to TRBJ2-5, with TRBD2 matching over 7 bases. Germline V lookup: CDR1 MNHEY, CDR2 SVGAGI. The CDR3 sequence is 13 residues long. CDR3 loop: CASSYSGLAAENF. CDR3 in DNA: TGTGCCAGCAGTTACTCCGGCCTAGCGGCGGAAAACTTC.

The chain couples TRBV6-6 to TRBJ1-1; TRBD1 matches 8 bases. V lost 2 bases and J lost 11; bases outside the gene matches: 10. This CDR3 spans 14 amino acids. Per germline, CDR1 MNHNY and CDR2 SVGAGI (reference sequence). CDR3 residues: CASSYPPKDREAFF. For the CDR3, the DNA is TGTGCCAGCAGTTACCCACCTAAGGACAGGGAGGCTTTCTTT.

This clone was counted only a few times. The CDR3 loop reads CASSASGKQPQHF. The CDR3 DNA reads as TGTGCCAGCAGCGCATCAGGGAAACAGCCCCAGCATTTT. The chain carries TRBV9 and TRBJ1-5; D might be TRBD1 (5 bases). Deletions cut 3 bases from V and 7 bases from J, with 11 bases between. This CDR3 region has 13 residues. Per the germline V gene, CDR1 is SGDLS and CDR2 is YYNGEE. Full variable domain (remainder filled in from reference TRBV9 and TRBJ1-5): DSGVTQTPKHLITATGQRVTLRCSPRSGDLSVYWYQQSLDQGLQFLIQYYNGEERAKGNILERFSAQQFPDLHSELNLSSLELGDSALYFCASSASGKQPQHFGDGTRLSIL.

This clone has a handful of counts. This rearrangement joins TRBV10-3 to TRBJ1-2; D gene uncertain. The length of the CDR3 is 15 residues. Germline loops: CDR1 ENHRY, CDR2 SYGVKD. Between the trimmed V and J ends, which lost 6 bases and 4 bases, there was a span of 18 bases. The CDR3 sequence is CAIRVSPGNSYGYTF. CDR3 DNA sequence: TGTGCCATCAGGGTGAGTCCGGGTAATAGCTATGGCTACACCTTC.

The V and J genes are TRBV6-5 and TRBJ1-3; possibly TRBD1 for D (5 bases). Germline V CDR1 and CDR2: MNHEY, SVGAGI. Trimming pared 4 bases from V and 4 bases from J, leaving 11 bases between. CDR3 length equals 14 residues. Here the CDR3 reads CASSSSGAGNTIYF. Written as DNA, the CDR3 is TGTGCCAGCAGTTCGAGTGGGGCCGGAAACACCATATATTTT.

The chain uses TRBV9 and TRBJ2-7; D remains unclear. From germline, CDR1 is SGDLS and CDR2 YYNGEE. This CDR3 comprises 15 residues. The germline V and J ends were trimmed by 0 bases and 2 bases, with 12 bases remaining between them. The DNA of the CDR3 is TGTGCCAGCAGCGTAGGAGGCGCGAACCCCTACGAGCAGTACTTC. Amino acid sequence: CASSVGGANPYEQYF.

This clone was picked up one time. The rearrangement uses TRBV18 and TRBJ2-5, with TRBD2 identical over 7 bases. This CDR3 contains 16 residues. The V segment lost 3 bases and the J segment 0 bases; nucleotides outside the gene matches: 7. The germline V gene has CDR1 KGHSH and CDR2 LQKENI. DNA for the CDR3: TGTGCCAGCTCACCGCGCCCTAGCGGATACCAAGAGACCCAGTACTTC. Its translation: CASSPRPSGYQETQYF.

The chain has TRBV10-3 and TRBJ1-5; D is ambiguous. The CDR3 is 17 amino acids. Germline loops: CDR1 ENHRY, CDR2 SYGVKD. The V gene lost 3 bases and the J gene lost 1 base, with 16 bases spanning the gap. The CDR3 region has the DNA TGTGCCATCAGTGACCCCACCCGGGATTCAAGCAATCAGCCCCAGCATTTT. Translated: CAISDPTRDSSNQPQHF.

The CDR3 spells CASSTGHTGTGTHYGYTF. CDR3 DNA sequence: TGTGCCAGTAGTACCGGACACACCGGGACAGGGACGCACTATGGCTACACCTTC. The chain links TRBV19 to TRBJ1-2; 9 bases fit TRBD1. Per the germline V gene, CDR1 is LNHDA and CDR2 is SQIVND (reference sequence). J gave up 3 bases and V 4 bases, and 15 bases lay outside the gene matches. This CDR3 has 18 residues.

This clone was seen more than once but under ten times. The V call is TRBV18, the J call TRBJ1-2, with D uncertain. Germline CDR1 KGHSH, CDR2 LQKENI. Between the trimmed V and J ends, which lost 2 bases and 0 bases, there was a span of 7 bases. The CDR3 is made up of 14 amino acids. Here the CDR3 DNA reads TGTGCCAGCTCACCAAGAGAAACTAACTATGGCTACACCTTC. It codes for CASSPRETNYGYTF.

The genes are TRBV14 and TRBJ2-7; 9 positions agree with TRBD1. Germline V CDR1 and CDR2: SGHDN, FVKESK. V lost 2 bases to trimming and J lost 3 bases; unmatched junction nucleotides: 8. This CDR3 comprises 16 residues. The CDR3 here is CASSQQMGQGGYEQYF. The CDR3 DNA is TGTGCCAGCAGCCAACAGATGGGACAGGGTGGCTACGAGCAGTACTTC.

The chain employs TRBV6-5 and TRBJ1-4; perhaps TRBD1 as D (5 bases). Trimming stripped 4 bases from V and 8 bases from J, with 14 bases between. Per the germline V gene, CDR1 is MNHEY and CDR2 is SVGAGI. This CDR3 contains 14 residues. The CDR3 loop is CASSLGLSPEKLFF. The CDR3 nucleotides read TGTGCCAGCAGTTTGGGACTTTCTCCGGAAAAACTGTTTTTT.

The chain combines TRBV13 with TRBJ1-6, with 8 bases aligning to TRBD1. The germline V gene has CDR1 PRHDT and CDR2 FYEKMQ (reference sequence). The CDR3 totals 12 residues. The ends lost 0 bases at V and 14 bases at J; junction bases unmatched: 0. The CDR3 sequence is CASSLGDRALHF. The CDR3, as DNA: TGTGCCAGCAGCTTAGGGGACAGGGCCCTCCACTTT.

The chain recombines TRBV19 with TRBJ2-1; 9 nucleotides align to TRBD2. This CDR3 spans 18 amino acids. V lost 1 base to trimming and J lost 4 bases; unmatched junction nucleotides: 11. Germline V gene sequence: CDR1 LNHDA, CDR2 SQIVND (reference sequence). The CDR3 sequence is CASSIASRRGGPYNEQFF. The CDR3, as DNA: TGTGCCAGTAGTATAGCCTCGCGGCGGGGGGGGCCATACAATGAGCAGTTCTTC. Full variable domain (outside the CDR3, taken from reference TRBV19 and TRBJ2-1): DGGITQSPKYLFRKEGQNVTLSCEQNLNHDAMYWYRQDPGQGLRLIYYSQIVNDFQKGDIAEGYSVSREKKESFPLTVTSAQKNPTAFYLCASSIASRRGGPYNEQFFGPGTRLTVL.

In its sample, this clone was seen a few times. The gene calls are TRBV7-9 and TRBJ1-1, with a possible D match to TRBD1 (6 bases). The V end was cut by 5 bases, the J end by 7 bases, with 17 bases between. Per germline, CDR1 SEHNR and CDR2 FQNEAQ (reference sequence). The CDR3 loop spans 14 amino acids. The CDR3: CASSTGTTSREAFF. CDR3 sequence (DNA): TGTGCCAGCAGCACCGGGACAACATCTCGTGAAGCTTTCTTT.

The sample holds one count of this clone. The chain combines TRBV5-1 with TRBJ2-5, with D possibly matching TRBD2 (6 bases). Germline V gene sequence: CDR1 SGHRS, CDR2 YFSETQ. Trimming left V 0 bases short and J 7 bases short, with 13 bases between. This CDR3 contains 14 residues. The CDR3: CASSLAGGLGTQYF. CDR3 DNA: TGCGCCAGCAGCTTGGCCGGGGGTCTGGGGACCCAGTACTTC.

The J gene is TRBJ2-2, the V gene TRBV10-3; 11 bases agree with TRBD2. CDR1 is ENHRY and CDR2 is SYGVKD in the germline V gene. The CDR3 sequence is 15 residues long. Trimming removed 6 bases from V and 5 bases from J; junction bases left unmatched: 5. The CDR3 here is CAISLTSGATGELFF. In nucleotides, the CDR3 is TGTGCCATCAGCCTGACTAGCGGGGCTACCGGGGAGCTGTTTTTT.

The chain carries TRBV28 and TRBJ2-4, with a possible D match to TRBD2 (6 bases). CDR1 and CDR2 from the germline V gene are MDHEN and SYDVKM. There are 14 residues in the CDR3. Deletions cut 2 bases from V and 9 bases from J, with 14 bases between. This CDR3 is CASSLGGTLAIQYF. The CDR3 DNA is TGTGCCAGCAGTTTAGGAGGGACCCTGGCCATTCAGTACTTC. Variable domain in full (rest from reference TRBV28 and TRBJ2-4): DVKVTQSSRYLVKRTGEKVFLECVQDMDHENMFWYRQDPGLGLRLIYFSYDVKMKEKGDIPEGYSVSREKKERFSLILESASTNQTSMYLCASSLGGTLAIQYFGAGTRLSVL.

The chain uses TRBV7-9 and TRBJ2-2; D is unclear. V lost 5 bases, J lost 3 bases, and 4 bases lay in between. CDR1 and CDR2 from the germline V gene are SEHNR and FQNEAQ (reference sequence). CDR3 length: 12 residues. CDR3 sequence (DNA): TGTGCCAGCAGCCCTCACACCGGGGAGCTGTTTTTT. It specifies CASSPHTGELFF.

This clone was seen more than once but under ten times. The V call is TRBV5-1, the J call TRBJ2-2; D gene ambiguous. This CDR3 spans 14 amino acids. Deletions cut 4 bases from V and 7 bases from J, with 14 bases between. CDR1 is SGHRS, CDR2 YFSETQ, per germline. CDR3 residues: CASSQTESGGELFF. The CDR3 region has the DNA TGCGCCAGCAGCCAAACCGAGTCGGGCGGGGAGCTGTTTTTT.

The chain employs TRBV5-8 and TRBJ1-5, with TRBD1 matching 7 bases. This CDR3 contains 17 residues. The V segment lost 2 bases and the J segment 5 bases; nucleotides outside the gene matches: 13. In germline, CDR1 is SGHTS, CDR2 YDEGEE. CDR3 sequence reads: CASSLHYDQGDYQPQHF. CDR3 DNA: TGTGCCAGCAGCTTACACTATGACCAGGGGGACTATCAGCCCCAGCATTTT. The whole variable domain, remainder taken from reference TRBV5-8 and TRBJ1-5, is EAGVTQSPTHLIKTRGQQATLRCSPISGHTSVYWYQQALGLGLQFLLWYDEGEERNRGNFPPRFSGRQFPNYSSELNVNALELEDSALYLCASSLHYDQGDYQPQHFGDGTRLSIL.